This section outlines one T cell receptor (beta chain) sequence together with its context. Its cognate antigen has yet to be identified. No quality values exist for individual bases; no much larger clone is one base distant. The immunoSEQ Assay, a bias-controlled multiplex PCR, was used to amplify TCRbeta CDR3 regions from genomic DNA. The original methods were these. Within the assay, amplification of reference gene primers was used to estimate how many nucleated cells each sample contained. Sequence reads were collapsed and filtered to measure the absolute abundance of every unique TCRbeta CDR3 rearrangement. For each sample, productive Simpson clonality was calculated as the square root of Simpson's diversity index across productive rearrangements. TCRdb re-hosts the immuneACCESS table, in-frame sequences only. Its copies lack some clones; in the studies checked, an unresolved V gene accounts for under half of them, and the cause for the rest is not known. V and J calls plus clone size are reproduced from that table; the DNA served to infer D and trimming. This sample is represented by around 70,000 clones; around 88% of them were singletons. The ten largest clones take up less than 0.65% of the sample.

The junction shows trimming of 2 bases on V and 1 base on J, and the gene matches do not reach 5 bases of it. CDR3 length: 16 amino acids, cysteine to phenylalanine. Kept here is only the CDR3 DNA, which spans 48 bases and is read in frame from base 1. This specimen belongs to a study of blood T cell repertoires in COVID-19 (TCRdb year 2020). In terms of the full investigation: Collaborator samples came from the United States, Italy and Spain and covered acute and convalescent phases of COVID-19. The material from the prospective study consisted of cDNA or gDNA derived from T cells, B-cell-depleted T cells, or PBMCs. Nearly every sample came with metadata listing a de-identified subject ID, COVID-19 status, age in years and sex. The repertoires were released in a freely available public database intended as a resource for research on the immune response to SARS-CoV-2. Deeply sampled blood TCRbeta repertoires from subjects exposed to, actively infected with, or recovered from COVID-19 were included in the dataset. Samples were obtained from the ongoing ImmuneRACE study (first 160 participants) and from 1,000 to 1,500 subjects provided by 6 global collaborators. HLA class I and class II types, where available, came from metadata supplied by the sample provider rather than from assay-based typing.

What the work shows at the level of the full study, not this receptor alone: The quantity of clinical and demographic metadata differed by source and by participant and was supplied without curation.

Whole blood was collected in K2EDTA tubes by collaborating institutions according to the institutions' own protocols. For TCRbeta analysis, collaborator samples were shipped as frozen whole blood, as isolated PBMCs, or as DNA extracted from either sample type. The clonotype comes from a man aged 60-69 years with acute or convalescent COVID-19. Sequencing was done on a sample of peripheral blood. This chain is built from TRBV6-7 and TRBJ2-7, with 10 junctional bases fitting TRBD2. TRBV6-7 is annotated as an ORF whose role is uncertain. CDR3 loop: CASSYPRTSGSYEQYF. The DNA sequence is TGTGCCAGCAGTTACCCCAGGACTAGCGGATCCTACGAGCAGTACTTC.